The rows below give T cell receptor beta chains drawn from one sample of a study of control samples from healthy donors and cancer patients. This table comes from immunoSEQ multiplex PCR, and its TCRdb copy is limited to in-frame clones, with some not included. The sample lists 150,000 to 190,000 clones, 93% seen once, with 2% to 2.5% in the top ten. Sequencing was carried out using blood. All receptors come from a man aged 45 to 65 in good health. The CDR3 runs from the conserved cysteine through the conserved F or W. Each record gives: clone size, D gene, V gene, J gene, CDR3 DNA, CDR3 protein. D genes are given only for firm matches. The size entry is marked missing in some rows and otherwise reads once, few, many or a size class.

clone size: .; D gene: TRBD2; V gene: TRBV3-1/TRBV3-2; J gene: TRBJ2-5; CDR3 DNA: TGTGCCAGCAGCCAAGCGGGGCTAGCGGAAGAGACCCAGTACTTC; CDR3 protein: CASSQAGLAEETQYF
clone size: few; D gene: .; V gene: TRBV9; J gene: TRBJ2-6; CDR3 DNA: TGTGCCAGCAGCGTAGAGAGGGCCAGGTCTGGCTCTGGGGCCAACGTCCTGACTTTC; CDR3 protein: CASSVERARSGSGANVLTF
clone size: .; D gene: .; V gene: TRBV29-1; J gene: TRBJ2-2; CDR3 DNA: TGCAGCGTGTCAGGCTGGGGGAACACCGGGGAGCTGTTTTTT; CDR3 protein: CSVSGWGNTGELFF
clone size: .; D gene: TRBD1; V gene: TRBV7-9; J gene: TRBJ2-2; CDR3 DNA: TGTGCCAGCAGCTCGAGGACAGGGGGGAACACCGGGGAGCTGTTTTTT; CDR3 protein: CASSSRTGGNTGELFF
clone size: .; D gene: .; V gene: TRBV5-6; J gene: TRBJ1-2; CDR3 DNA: TGTGCCAGCAGCCTGCGGGGAGAACATGGTGGCTACACCTTC; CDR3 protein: CASSLRGEHGGYTF
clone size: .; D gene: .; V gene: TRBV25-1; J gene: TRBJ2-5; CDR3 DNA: TGTGCCAGCAGCCGGCCGGGGGACGAGACCCAGTACTTC; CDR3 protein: CASSRPGDETQYF
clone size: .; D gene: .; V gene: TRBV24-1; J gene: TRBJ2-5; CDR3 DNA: TGTGCCACCAGTGATTCCCGGACGGAGACCCAGTACTTC; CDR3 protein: CATSDSRTETQYF
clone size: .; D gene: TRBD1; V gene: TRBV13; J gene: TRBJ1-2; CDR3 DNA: TGTGCCAGCAGCTTAGGTAGGGGGCAGGGCTATGGCTACACCTTC; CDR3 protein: CASSLGRGQGYGYTF
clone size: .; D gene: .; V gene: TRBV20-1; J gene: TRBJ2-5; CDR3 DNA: TGCAGTGGGGGCATCGAGACCCAGTACTTC; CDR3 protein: CSGGIETQYF
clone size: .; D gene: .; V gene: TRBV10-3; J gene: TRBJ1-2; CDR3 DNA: TGTGCCATCAGTGAGTCGACTGATCATGGCTACACCTTC; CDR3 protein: CAISESTDHGYTF
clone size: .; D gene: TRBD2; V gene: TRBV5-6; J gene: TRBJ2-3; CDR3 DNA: TGTGCCAGCAGCTTGGATGGACTAGCGGGAGTGGATACGCAGTATTTT; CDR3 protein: CASSLDGLAGVDTQYF
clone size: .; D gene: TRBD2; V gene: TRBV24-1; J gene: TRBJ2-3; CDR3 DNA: TGTGCCACCAGTGACCCCCCCAAACGAGACAGGGACGGGACTAGCGGGAGTGCCCCAGATACGCAGTATTTT; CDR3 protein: CATSDPPKRDRDGTSGSAPDTQYF
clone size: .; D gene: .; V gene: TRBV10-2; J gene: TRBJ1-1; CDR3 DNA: TGCGCCAGCAGTCCGGGGAACACTGAAGCTTTCTTT; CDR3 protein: CASSPGNTEAFF
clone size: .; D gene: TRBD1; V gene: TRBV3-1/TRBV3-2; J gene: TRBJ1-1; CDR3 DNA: TGTGCCAGCAGCCCTAGGACAGGGTATGATCTGAGAACTGAAGCTTTCTTT; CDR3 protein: CASSPRTGYDLRTEAFF
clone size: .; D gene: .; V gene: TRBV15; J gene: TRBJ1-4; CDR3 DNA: TGTGCCACCAGCAGAGAGAGGCTGGGGAGGGAATTGGTTTTT; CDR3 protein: CATSRERLGRELVF
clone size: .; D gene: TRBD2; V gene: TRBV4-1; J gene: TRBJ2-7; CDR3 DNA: TGCGCCAGCAGCCAAGTACCCACCCGGACTAGGGAGTACGAGCAGTACTTC; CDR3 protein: CASSQVPTRTREYEQYF
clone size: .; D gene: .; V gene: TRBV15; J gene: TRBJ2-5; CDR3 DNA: TGTGCCACCAGCAGCAACAAAGAGACCCAGTACTTC; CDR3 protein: CATSSNKETQYF
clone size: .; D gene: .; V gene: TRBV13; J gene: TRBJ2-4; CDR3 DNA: TGTGCCAGCAGCCCCCGCGGAGCCAAAAACATTCAGTACTTC; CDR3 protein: CASSPRGAKNIQYF
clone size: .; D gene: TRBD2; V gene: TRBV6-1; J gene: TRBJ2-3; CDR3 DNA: TGTGCCAGCAGTGAAGAGATAGCGGGAATGACAGATACGCAGTATTTT; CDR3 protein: CASSEEIAGMTDTQYF
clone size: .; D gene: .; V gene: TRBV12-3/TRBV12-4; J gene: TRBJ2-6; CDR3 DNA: TGTGCCAGCGGAATCCAGGGGGCCAACGTCCTGACTTTC; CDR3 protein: CASGIQGANVLTF
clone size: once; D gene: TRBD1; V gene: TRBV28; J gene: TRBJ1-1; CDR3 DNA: TGTGCCAGCAGTTTCTCAGGGGGAGGGACTGAAGCTTTCTTT; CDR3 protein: CASSFSGGGTEAFF
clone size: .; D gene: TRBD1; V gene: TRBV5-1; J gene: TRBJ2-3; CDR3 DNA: TGCGCCAGCAGCTTGGAGGGGGCGAGGGATACGCAGTATTTT; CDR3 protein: CASSLEGARDTQYF
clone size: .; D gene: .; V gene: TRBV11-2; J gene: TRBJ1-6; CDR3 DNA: TGTGCCAGCAGCTCGCTTGGGGGGTATTCACCCCTCCACTTT; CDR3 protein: CASSSLGGYSPLHF
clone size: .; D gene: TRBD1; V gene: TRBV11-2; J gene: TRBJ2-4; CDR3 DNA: TGTGCCAGCAGCTTTACACAGGGGATTCAGTACTTC; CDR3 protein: CASSFTQGIQYF
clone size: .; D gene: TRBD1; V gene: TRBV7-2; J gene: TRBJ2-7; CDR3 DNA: TGTGCCAGCAGCTTAGGGACAGGGGTAGACGAGCAGTACTTC; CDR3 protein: CASSLGTGVDEQYF
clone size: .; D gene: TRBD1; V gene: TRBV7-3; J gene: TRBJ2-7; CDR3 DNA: TGTGCCAGCAGCTTGGACAGGGGGTTCTCCTACGAGCAGTACTTC; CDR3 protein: CASSLDRGFSYEQYF
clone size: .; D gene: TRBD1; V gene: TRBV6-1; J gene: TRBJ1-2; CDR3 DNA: TGTGCCAGCAGTGATAGGGGGCCGGATGGCTACACCTTC; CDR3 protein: CASSDRGPDGYTF
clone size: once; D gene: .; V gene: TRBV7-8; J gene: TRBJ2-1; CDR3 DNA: TGTGCCAGCAGCTTAGGCGGACCCGACAATGAGCAGTTCTTC; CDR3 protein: CASSLGGPDNEQFF
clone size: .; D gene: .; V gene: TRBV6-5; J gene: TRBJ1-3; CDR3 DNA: TGTGCCACGCTAAGCTCTGGAAACACCATATATTTT; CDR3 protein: CATLSSGNTIYF
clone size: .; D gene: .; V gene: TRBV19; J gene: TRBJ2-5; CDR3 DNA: TGTGCCAGTAGTATTATCGGTGAGACCCAGTACTTC; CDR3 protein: CASSIIGETQYF
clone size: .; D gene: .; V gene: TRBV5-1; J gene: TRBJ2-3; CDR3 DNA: TGCGCCAGCAGTAAAGGGAGCACAGATACGCAGTATTTT; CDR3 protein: CASSKGSTDTQYF
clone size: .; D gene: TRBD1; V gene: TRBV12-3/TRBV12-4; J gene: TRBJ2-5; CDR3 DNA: TGTGCCAGCAGAAACAGGGGAGAAGAGACCCAGTACTTC; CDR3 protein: CASRNRGEETQYF
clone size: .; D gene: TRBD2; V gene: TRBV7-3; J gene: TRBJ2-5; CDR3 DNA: TGTGCCAGCAGCATCGGGACTAGCGGGAGTACGGGAGAGACCCAGTACTTC; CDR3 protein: CASSIGTSGSTGETQYF
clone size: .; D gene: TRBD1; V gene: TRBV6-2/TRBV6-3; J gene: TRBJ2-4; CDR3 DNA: TGTGCCAGCAGTCTGACAGGGGAGACGAAAAACATTCAGTACTTC; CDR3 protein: CASSLTGETKNIQYF
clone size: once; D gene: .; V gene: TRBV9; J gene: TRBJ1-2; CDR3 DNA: TGTGCCAGCAGCACCGGGGGCTGGTATGGCTACACCTTC; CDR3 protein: CASSTGGWYGYTF
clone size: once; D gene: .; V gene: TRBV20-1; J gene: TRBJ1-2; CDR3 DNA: TGCAGTGCTAGTAGCGCTCAGCAGTCTAACTATGGCTACACCTTC; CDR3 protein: CSASSAQQSNYGYTF
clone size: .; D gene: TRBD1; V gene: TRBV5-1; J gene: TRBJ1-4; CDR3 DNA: TGCGCCAGCAGCTTGGGGGACAGGGATAATGAAAAACTGTTTTTT; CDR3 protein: CASSLGDRDNEKLFF
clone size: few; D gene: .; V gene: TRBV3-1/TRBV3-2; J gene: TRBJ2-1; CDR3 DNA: TGTGCCAGCAGTAACGATGAGCAGTTCTTC; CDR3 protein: CASSNDEQFF
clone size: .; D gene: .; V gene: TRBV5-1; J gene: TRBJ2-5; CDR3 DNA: TGCGCCAGCAGCTTAGGGACAATCGAGACCCAGTACTTC; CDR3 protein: CASSLGTIETQYF
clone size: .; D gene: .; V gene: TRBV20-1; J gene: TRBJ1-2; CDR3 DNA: TGCAGTGCTAGTTCAGGGGCAGGGATCTCCTATGGCTACACCTTC; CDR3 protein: CSASSGAGISYGYTF
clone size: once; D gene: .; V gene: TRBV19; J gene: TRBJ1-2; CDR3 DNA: TGTGCCAGTAGTATATTGGGAGCCGTCTATGGCTACACCTTC; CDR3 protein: CASSILGAVYGYTF